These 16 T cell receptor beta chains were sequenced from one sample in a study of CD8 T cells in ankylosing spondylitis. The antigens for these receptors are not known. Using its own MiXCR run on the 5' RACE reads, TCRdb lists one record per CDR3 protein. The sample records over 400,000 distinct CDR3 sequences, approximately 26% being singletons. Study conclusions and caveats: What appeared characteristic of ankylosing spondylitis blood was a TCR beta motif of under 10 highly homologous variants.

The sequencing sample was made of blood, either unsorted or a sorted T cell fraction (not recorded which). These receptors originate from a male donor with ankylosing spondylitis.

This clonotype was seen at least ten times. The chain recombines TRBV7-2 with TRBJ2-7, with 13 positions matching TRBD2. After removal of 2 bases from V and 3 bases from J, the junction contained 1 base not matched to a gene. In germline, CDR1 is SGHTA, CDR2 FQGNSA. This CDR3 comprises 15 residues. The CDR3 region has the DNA TGTGCCAGCAGCTTAAGACTAGCGGGAGGCTACGAGCAGTACTTC. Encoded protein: CASSLRLAGGYEQYF.

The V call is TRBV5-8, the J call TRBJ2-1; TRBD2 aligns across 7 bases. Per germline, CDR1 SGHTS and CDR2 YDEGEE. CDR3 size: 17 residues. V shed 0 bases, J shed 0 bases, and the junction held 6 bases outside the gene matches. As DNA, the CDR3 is TGTGCCAGCAGCTTGGAGCGGGGTTCGAGCTCCTACAATGAGCAGTTCTTC. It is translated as CASSLERGSSSYNEQFF.

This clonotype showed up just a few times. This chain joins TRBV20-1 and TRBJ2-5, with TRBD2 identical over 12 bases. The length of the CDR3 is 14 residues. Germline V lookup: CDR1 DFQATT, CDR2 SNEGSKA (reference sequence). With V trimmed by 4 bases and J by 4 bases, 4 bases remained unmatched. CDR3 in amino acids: CSAKLAGGLETQYF. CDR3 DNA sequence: TGCAGTGCTAAACTAGCGGGAGGTTTAGAGACCCAGTACTTC.

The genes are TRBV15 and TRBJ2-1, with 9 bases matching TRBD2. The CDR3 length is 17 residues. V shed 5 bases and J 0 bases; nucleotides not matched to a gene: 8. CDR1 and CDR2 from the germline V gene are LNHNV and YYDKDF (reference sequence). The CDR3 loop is CATSYPSTSGSYNEQFF. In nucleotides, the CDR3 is TGTGCCACCAGCTACCCCTCGACTAGCGGCTCCTACAATGAGCAGTTCTTC.

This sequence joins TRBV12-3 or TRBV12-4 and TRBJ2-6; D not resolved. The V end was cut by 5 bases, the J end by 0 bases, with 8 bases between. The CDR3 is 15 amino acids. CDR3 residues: CASSQSTSGANVLTF. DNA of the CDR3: TGTGCCAGCAGTCAAAGTACCTCTGGGGCCAACGTCCTGACTTTC.

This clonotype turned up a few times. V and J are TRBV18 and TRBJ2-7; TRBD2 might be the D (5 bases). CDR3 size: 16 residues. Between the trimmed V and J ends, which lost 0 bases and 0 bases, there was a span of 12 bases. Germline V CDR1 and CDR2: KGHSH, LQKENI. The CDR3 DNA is TGTGCCAGCTCACCACCGCAGGACTTAAGCTCCTACGAGCAGTACGTC. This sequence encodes CASSPPQDLSSYEQYV.

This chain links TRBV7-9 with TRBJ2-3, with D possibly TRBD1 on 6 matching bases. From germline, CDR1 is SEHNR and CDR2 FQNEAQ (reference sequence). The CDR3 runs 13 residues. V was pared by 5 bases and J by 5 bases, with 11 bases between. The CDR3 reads CASSPRGQDTQYF. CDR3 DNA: TGTGCCAGCAGCCCCAGGGGACAAGATACGCAGTATTTT. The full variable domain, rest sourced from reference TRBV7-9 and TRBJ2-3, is DTGVSQNPRHKITKRGQNVTFRCDPISEHNRLYWYRQTLGQGPEFLTYFQNEAQLEKSRLLSDRFSAERPKGSFSTLEIQRTEQGDSAMYLCASSPRGQDTQYFGPGTRLTVL.

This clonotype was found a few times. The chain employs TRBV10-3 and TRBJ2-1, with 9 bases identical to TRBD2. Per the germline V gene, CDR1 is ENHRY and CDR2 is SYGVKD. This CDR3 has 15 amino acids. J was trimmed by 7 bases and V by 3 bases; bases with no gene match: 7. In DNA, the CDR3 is TGTGCCATCAGTGAACTATTAGCGGGAGAAAATGAGCAGTTCTTC. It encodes CAISELLAGENEQFF.

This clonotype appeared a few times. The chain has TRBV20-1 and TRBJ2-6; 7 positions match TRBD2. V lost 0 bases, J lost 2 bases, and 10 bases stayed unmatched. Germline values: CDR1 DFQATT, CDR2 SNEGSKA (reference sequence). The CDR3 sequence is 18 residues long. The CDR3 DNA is TGCAGTGCTAGAGACGGGACTAAGGCAGGGACTGGGGCCAACGTCCTGACTTTC. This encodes CSARDGTKAGTGANVLTF.

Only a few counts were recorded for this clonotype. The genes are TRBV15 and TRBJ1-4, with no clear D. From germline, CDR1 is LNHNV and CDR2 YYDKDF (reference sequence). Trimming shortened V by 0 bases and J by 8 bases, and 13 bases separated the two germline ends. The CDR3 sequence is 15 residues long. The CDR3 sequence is CATSRDEGPGEKLFF. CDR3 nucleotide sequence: TGTGCCACCAGCAGAGATGAGGGCCCTGGAGAAAAACTGTTTTTT.

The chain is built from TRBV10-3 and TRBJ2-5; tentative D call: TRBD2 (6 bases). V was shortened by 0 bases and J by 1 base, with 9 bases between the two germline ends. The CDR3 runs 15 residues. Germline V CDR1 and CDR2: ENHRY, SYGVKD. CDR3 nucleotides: TGTGCCATCAGTGAGTCGACGGGGGTCCAAGAGACCCAGTACTTC. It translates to CAISESTGVQETQYF.

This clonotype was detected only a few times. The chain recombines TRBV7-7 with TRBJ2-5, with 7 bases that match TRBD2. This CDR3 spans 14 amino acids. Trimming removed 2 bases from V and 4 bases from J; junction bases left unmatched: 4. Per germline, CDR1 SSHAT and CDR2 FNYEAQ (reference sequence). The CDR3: CASSLQRDSETQYF. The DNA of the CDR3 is TGTGCCAGCAGCTTACAGCGGGATTCAGAGACCCAGTACTTC.

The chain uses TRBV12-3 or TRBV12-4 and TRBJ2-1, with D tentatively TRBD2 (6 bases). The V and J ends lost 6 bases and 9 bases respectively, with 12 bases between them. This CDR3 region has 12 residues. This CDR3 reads CASSRLGSEQFF. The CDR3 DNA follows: TGTGCCAGCAGCCGACTAGGGAGTGAGCAGTTCTTC.

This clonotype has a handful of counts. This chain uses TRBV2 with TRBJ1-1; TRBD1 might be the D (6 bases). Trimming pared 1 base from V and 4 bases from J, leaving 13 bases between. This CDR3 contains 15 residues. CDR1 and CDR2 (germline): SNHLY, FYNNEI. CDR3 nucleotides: TGTGCCAGCAGTGAAGGTACAGGGTGGGGCACTGAAGCTTTCTTT. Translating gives CASSEGTGWGTEAFF.

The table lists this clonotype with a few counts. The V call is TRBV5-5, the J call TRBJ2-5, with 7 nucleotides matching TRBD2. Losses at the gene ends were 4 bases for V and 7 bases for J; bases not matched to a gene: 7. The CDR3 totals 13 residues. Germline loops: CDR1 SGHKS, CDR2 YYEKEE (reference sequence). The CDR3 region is CASSAGGGSTQYF. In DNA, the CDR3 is TGTGCCAGCAGCGCTGGGGGGGGTTCGACCCAGTACTTC.

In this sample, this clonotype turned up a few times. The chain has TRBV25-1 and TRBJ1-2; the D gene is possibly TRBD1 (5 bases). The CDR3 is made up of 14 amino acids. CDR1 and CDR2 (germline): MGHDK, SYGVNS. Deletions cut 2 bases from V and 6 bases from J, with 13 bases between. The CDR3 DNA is TGTGCCAGCAGTGAAGGGCAGGGAAGGGATGGCTACACCTTC. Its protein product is CASSEGQGRDGYTF.